This T cell receptor beta chain was obtained from a study of blood T cell repertoires in COVID-19. The overall study: The analysed material was cDNA or gDNA that came from T cells, B-cell-depleted T cells, or PBMCs.

Original analysis: From reference gene primer amplification, estimates of nucleated cell counts were derived. Assay: immunoSEQ multiplex PCR; the TCRdb copy retains only in-frame clones and omits some. For V, J and clone size, that table is used; D and trimming come from the DNA. The profile covers a few hundred thousand clones, with over 75% appearing a single time and roughly 7.1% taken by the ten largest. Sequencing used peripheral blood. The TCR was taken from a woman between 50 and 59 years old who had recovered from COVID-19.

Here the CDR3 DNA reads TGTGCCTGGAGTCCTAACAGGGGGTCTCAGCCCCAGCATTTT. Translated, it gives CAWSPNRGSQPQHF. The chain has TRBV30 and TRBJ1-5; 8 nucleotides agree with TRBD1. CDR1 GTSNPN and CDR2 SVGIG come from the germline V gene (reference sequence). The V and J ends lost 2 bases and 6 bases, in that order; junction bases with no gene match: 6. CDR3 length: 14 amino acids.